Presented here are 13 T cell receptor beta chains from one specimen sequenced in a study of T cells in Graves' hyperthyroidism and ophthalmopathy. Amplified TCR beta CDR3 regions came from RNA transcripts. The HTBI primer set served for first-round RT-PCR of the TCR CDR3. TCRdb fed the multiplex PCR reads into MiXCR, producing one record per CDR3 protein. The table lists 500,000 to 750,000 distinct CDR3 sequences, roughly 14% of them singletons. Sequencing was performed on blood. These receptors all stem from a woman aged 25 to 39 with Graves' hyperthyroidism.

V gene TRBV6-1 combines with J gene TRBJ2-7, with D perhaps assigned TRBD1 or TRBD2 (5 bases each). The V gene's germline CDR1 is MNHNS and CDR2 SASEGT. This CDR3 contains 14 residues. V gave up 8 bases and J gave up 3 bases, with 17 bases separating them. The CDR3 DNA sequence: TGTGCCAGCTCGAGATACCTTGGGGGCTACGAGCAGTACTTC. Translated: CASSRYLGGYEQYF.

This clonotype was seen ten or more times. This chain links TRBV11-1 with TRBJ2-7, with D unresolved. Trimming took off 1 base at V and 0 bases at J, with 4 bases between the two ends. The CDR3 runs to 13 residues. Per germline, CDR1 SGHAT and CDR2 FQDESV (reference sequence). The CDR3 DNA is TGTGCCAGCAGCTTAGTCGACTCCTACGAGCAGTACTTC. Translating gives CASSLVDSYEQYF. Full variable domain (rest looked up from reference TRBV11-1 and TRBJ2-7): EAEVAQSPRYKITEKSQAVAFWCDPISGHATLYWYRQILGQGPELLVQFQDESVVDDSQLPKDRFSAERLKGVDSTLKIQPAELGDSAMYLCASSLVDSYEQYFGPGTRLTVT.

This clonotype has a count of ten or more. The chain employs TRBV5-1 and TRBJ2-1; 11 bases are a match to TRBD2. CDR3 length: 16 amino acids. The ends lost 2 bases at V and 5 bases at J; junction bases unmatched: 6. Germline V gene sequence: CDR1 SGHRS, CDR2 YFSETQ. The CDR3 protein is CASSLKLAGVDNEQFF. The CDR3 DNA reads as TGCGCCAGCAGCTTAAAACTAGCGGGAGTAGACAATGAGCAGTTCTTC. Complete variable domain (other parts from reference TRBV5-1 and TRBJ2-1): KAGVTQTPRYLIKTRGQQVTLSCSPISGHRSVSWYQQTPGQGLQFLFEYFSETQRNKGNFPGRFSGRQFSNSRSEMNVSTLELGDSALYLCASSLKLAGVDNEQFFGPGTRLTVL.

This clonotype came up a few times. In DNA form, the CDR3 reads TGTGCCAGTAGTATAGAACCCCCGCGGACAGGGGGCATCTATGGCTACACCTTC. Protein product: CASSIEPPRTGGIYGYTF. The J gene is TRBJ1-2, the V gene TRBV19; 11 nucleotides align to TRBD1. The J segment lost 4 bases and the V segment lost 0 bases, leaving 10 bases of the junction unmatched. Looked up from germline, CDR1 is LNHDA and CDR2 is SQIVND (reference sequence). The CDR3 is 18 residues long. Based on the CDR3 plus reference TRBV19 and TRBJ1-2, the full variable domain is DGGITQSPKYLFRKEGQNVTLSCEQNLNHDAMYWYRQDPGQGLRLIYYSQIVNDFQKGDIAEGYSVSREKKESFPLTVTSAQKNPTAFYLCASSIEPPRTGGIYGYTFGSGTRLTVV.

This clonotype was recorded many times. The chain joins TRBV5-4 to TRBJ1-2; no reliable D call. CDR1 is SGHNT and CDR2 is YYREEE in the germline V gene (reference sequence). The CDR3 contains 15 residues. The V end lost 4 bases, the J end lost 4 bases, and 17 bases lay between the germline ends. The CDR3 sequence is CASSGYFSVGYGYTF. In DNA form, the CDR3 reads TGTGCCAGCAGCGGCTACTTCTCCGTGGGCTATGGCTACACCTTC.

In its sample, this clonotype was seen many times. The J gene is TRBJ2-1, the V gene TRBV2, with TRBD2 matching 9 bases. There are 15 residues in the CDR3. Looked up from germline, CDR1 is SNHLY and CDR2 is FYNNEI. V trimming: 1 base; J trimming: 6 bases; junction bases outside the gene matches: 4. CDR3 region: CASSEVGLAFNEQFF. The CDR3 coding sequence is TGTGCCAGCAGTGAAGTGGGACTAGCTTTCAATGAGCAGTTCTTC.

This clonotype occurred many times. V gene TRBV30 combines with J gene TRBJ1-5, with D uncertain. Trimming left V 2 bases short and J 7 bases short, with 12 bases between. The CDR3 is 13 amino acids. The germline gives CDR1 GTSNPN, CDR2 SVGIG (reference sequence). CDR3 in amino acids: CAWSLGVRQPQHF. DNA of the CDR3: TGTGCCTGGAGTCTCGGGGTTCGGCAGCCCCAGCATTTT.

This clonotype was observed a handful of times. The chain joins TRBV13 to TRBJ2-7, with 15 bases fitting TRBD2. Germline values: CDR1 PRHDT, CDR2 FYEKMQ (reference sequence). This CDR3 contains 16 residues. V lost 5 bases and J lost 3; bases outside the gene matches: 5. CDR3 in DNA: TGTGCCAGCAGCCCCGGGACTAGCGGGGGGCACTACGAGCAGTACTTC. Protein product: CASSPGTSGGHYEQYF.

Regarding this clonotype: A much larger clone lies a single base off, so this may be a read error. V and J are TRBV27 and TRBJ1-1; no clear D gene. The CDR3 length is 11 residues. V gave up 11 bases and J gave up 8 bases, with 15 bases separating them. Germline V lookup: CDR1 MNHEY, CDR2 SMNVEV (reference sequence). In DNA, the CDR3 is TGTGCCGGCACCTCCCGGGGAGAAGCTTTCTTT. Protein product: CAGTSRGEAFF.

This rearrangement joins TRBV7-9 to TRBJ2-2; 7 bases are a match to TRBD2. Looked up from germline, CDR1 is SEHNR and CDR2 is FQNEAQ (reference sequence). The length of the CDR3 is 20 residues. The V segment lost 1 base and the J segment 1 base; nucleotides outside the gene matches: 15. CDR3 nucleotides: TGTGCCAGCAGCTTAGACCGATGGGGGGGTGTCTCCTTGAACACCGGGGAGCTGTTTTTT. The encoded protein is CASSLDRWGGVSLNTGELFF.

This clonotype was observed a handful of times. The chain employs TRBV6-2 or TRBV6-3 and TRBJ2-4, with 8 bases identical to TRBD2. V lost 5 bases and J lost 8; bases outside the gene matches: 2. The germline V gene has CDR1 MNHEY and CDR2 SVGEGT. This CDR3 is 12 amino acids long. The CDR3 sequence: CASSSGSDIQYF. CDR3 DNA sequence: TGTGCCAGCAGTAGCGGGAGTGACATTCAGTACTTC.

Of note for this clonotype: This sequence may be a read error, since a much larger clone differs from it by one base. The chain employs TRBV30 and TRBJ1-3; a possible D gene is TRBD1 (5 bases). Germline V CDR1 and CDR2: GTSNPN, SVGIG (reference sequence). This CDR3 region has 13 residues. Trimming took off 4 bases at V and 4 bases at J, with 11 bases between the two ends. DNA for the CDR3: TGTGCCTGGAATGTACCAGGGGGAAACACCATATATTTT. Amino acid sequence: CAWNVPGGNTIYF.

This clonotype showed up just a few times. The CDR3 sequence is CASTSILGELFF. For the CDR3, the DNA is TGTGCCAGTACTAGTATCCTCGGGGAGCTGTTTTTT. The rearrangement joins TRBV19 to TRBJ2-2; no firm D call. Germline CDR1 reads LNHDA; CDR2 reads SQIVND (reference sequence). There are 12 residues in the CDR3. V gave up 7 bases and J gave up 7 bases, with 10 bases separating them.